The 17 T cell receptor beta chains listed next were all sequenced from one sample in a study of blood T cell repertoires in COVID-19. Libraries were prepared by immunoSEQ multiplex PCR; TCRdb keeps only in-frame clonotypes and omits some of them. This sample carries approximately 330,000 clones, roughly 87% of them seen once, and the ten largest clones take 7.5% to 10%. Sequencing was done on a sample of peripheral blood. The receptor source for this set is a young man with COVID-19, enrolled during active disease.

This clone was detected many times. The chain carries TRBV7-2 and TRBJ1-2, with TRBD1 matching over 8 bases. Looked up from germline, CDR1 is SGHTA and CDR2 is FQGNSA. CDR3 length: 16 amino acids. Trimming removed 1 base from V and 8 bases from J; junction bases left unmatched: 12. The CDR3 protein is CASSLDRTGYTGGYTF. Here the CDR3 DNA reads TGTGCCAGCAGCTTAGATCGGACAGGGTACACAGGCGGCTACACCTTC.

The sample holds a few counts of this clone. The V call is TRBV7-9, the J call TRBJ1-5; D might be TRBD1 (5 bases). Trimming removed 4 bases at V and 7 bases at J, with 17 bases between. The CDR3 totals 15 residues. Germline lookup yields CDR1 SEHNR and CDR2 FQNEAQ (reference sequence). CDR3 in amino acids: CASSSPGTSYQPQHF. CDR3 in DNA: TGTGCCAGCAGCTCCCCCGGGACTAGTTACCAGCCCCAGCATTTT.

J is TRBJ2-7 and V is TRBV4-3; TRBD2 matches at 7 bases. This CDR3 contains 14 residues. The germline gives CDR1 LGHNA, CDR2 YSLEER. Losses at the gene ends were 2 bases for V and 4 bases for J; bases not matched to a gene: 5. Here the CDR3 DNA reads TGCGCCAGCAGCCAATTGGCTAGCGGTTACGAGCAGTACTTC. Residues: CASSQLASGYEQYF.

This clone appeared once. The chain carries TRBV9 and TRBJ2-1; D is undetermined. The CDR3 runs to 12 residues. Trimming left V 3 bases short and J 8 bases short, with 9 bases between. Germline lookup yields CDR1 SGDLS and CDR2 YYNGEE. CDR3 sequence: CASSGGSDEQFF. The CDR3 DNA sequence: TGTGCCAGCAGCGGAGGTTCGGATGAGCAGTTCTTC.

The DNA for the CDR3 is TGTGCCAGTAGTGCCTCTAGCTACGAGCAGTACTTC. It yields the protein CASSASSYEQYF. The chain employs TRBV19 and TRBJ2-7; D call uncertain. This CDR3 region has 12 residues. The germline CDR1 and CDR2 sequences are LNHDA and SQIVND (reference sequence). V was shortened by 5 bases and J by 3 bases, with 8 bases between the two germline ends. The full variable domain, completed using reference TRBV19 and TRBJ2-7, is DGGITQSPKYLFRKEGQNVTLSCEQNLNHDAMYWYRQDPGQGLRLIYYSQIVNDFQKGDIAEGYSVSREKKESFPLTVTSAQKNPTAFYLCASSASSYEQYFGPGTRLTVT.

The rearrangement links TRBV21-1 to TRBJ2-7; the D call TRBD1 from the table was never checked on the DNA. TRBV21-1 is noted as a pseudogene. This CDR3 is 15 amino acids long. The CDR3 loop is CASSQSGTGCREQYF. In DNA form, the CDR3 reads TGTGCCAGCAGCCAGTCCGGGACAGGGTGTCGGGAGCAGTACTTC.

J is TRBJ2-4 and V is TRBV24-1; 8 nucleotides line up with TRBD1. Per the germline V gene, CDR1 is KGHDR and CDR2 is SFDVKD. The CDR3 covers 14 residues. Trimming removed 4 bases from V and 3 bases from J; junction bases left unmatched: 1. The CDR3 reads CATSDGQGKNIQYF. As DNA, the CDR3 is TGTGCCACCAGTGACGGACAGGGCAAAAACATTCAGTACTTC.

The J gene is TRBJ2-5, the V gene TRBV11-2; 8 nucleotides agree with TRBD1. The V gene end was trimmed by 5 bases and the J gene end by 5 bases; junction bases not matched to a gene: 13. The CDR3 has 16 amino acids. In germline, CDR1 is SGHAT, CDR2 FQNNGV. The CDR3: CASSPRTGSLVETQYF. In DNA, the CDR3 is TGTGCCAGCAGCCCCCGGACAGGGAGTCTCGTGGAGACCCAGTACTTC.

This chain uses TRBV5-1 with TRBJ1-3; the D gene is possibly TRBD1 (5 bases). The CDR3 is made up of 16 amino acids. Germline CDR1 SGHRS, CDR2 YFSETQ. Trimming removed 0 bases from V and 2 bases from J, with 12 bases in between. This CDR3 is CASSLEGPAPGNTIYF. In nucleotides, the CDR3 is TGCGCCAGCAGCTTGGAGGGGCCGGCTCCTGGAAACACCATATATTTT.

The gene calls are TRBV15 and TRBJ2-7, with 8 bases identical to TRBD2. The CDR3 covers 17 residues. V was clipped by 0 bases and J by 2 bases; unmatched bases: 9. Germline loops: CDR1 LNHNV, CDR2 YYDKDF (reference sequence). CDR3 sequence reads: CATSREAGGGYTYEQYF. As DNA, the CDR3 is TGTGCCACCAGCAGAGAAGCCGGGGGGGGTTATACCTACGAGCAGTACTTC. Full variable domain (missing parts from reference TRBV15 and TRBJ2-7): DAMVIQNPRYQVTQFGKPVTLSCSQTLNHNVMYWYQQKSSQAPKLLFHYYDKDFNNEADTPDNFQSRRPNTSFCFLDIRSPGLGDTAMYLCATSREAGGGYTYEQYFGPGTRLTVT.

This clone has only one observation. The rearrangement uses TRBV4-1 and TRBJ1-1; D is ambiguous. V lost 0 bases, J lost 1 base, and 21 bases lay in between. The germline gives CDR1 MGHRA, CDR2 YSYEKL. The length of the CDR3 is 19 residues. Here the CDR3 reads CASSQEGPGAWDQNTEAFF. In DNA, the CDR3 is TGCGCCAGCAGCCAAGAAGGGCCGGGAGCATGGGATCAGAACACTGAAGCTTTCTTT.

This rearrangement joins TRBV30 to TRBJ2-3; 12 nucleotides match TRBD2. The CDR3 runs 18 residues. The V gene's germline CDR1 is GTSNPN and CDR2 SVGIG (reference sequence). Trimming removed 4 bases from V and 2 bases from J; junction bases left unmatched: 13. Here the CDR3 DNA reads TGTGCCTGGATTCGAGGCCTGACTAGCGGGGGCTACACAGATACGCAGTATTTT. It specifies CAWIRGLTSGGYTDTQYF.

CDR3 region: CASSLGGAGEKLFF. Here the CDR3 DNA reads TGTGCCAGCAGCTTAGGGGGCGCGGGGGAAAAACTGTTTTTT. The V call is TRBV7-2, the J call TRBJ1-4; perhaps TRBD1 as D (5 bases). Germline CDR1 and CDR2: SGHTA and FQGNSA. The CDR3 has 14 residues. V shed 1 base and J shed 8 bases, with 11 bases lying between them.

This clone was seen a handful of times. DNA of the CDR3: TGCGCCAGCAGCCAAGTTGGGGCAGGGGGCATCGGGGAGCTGTTTTTT. Its protein is CASSQVGAGGIGELFF. This chain joins TRBV4-1 and TRBJ2-2; 8 bases match TRBD1. The CDR3 is made up of 16 amino acids. V gave up 1 base and J gave up 7 bases; unmatched junction bases: 8. Per the germline V gene, CDR1 is MGHRA and CDR2 is YSYEKL.

This rearrangement joins TRBV3-1 (or the pseudogene TRBV3-2) to TRBJ2-3; 10 nucleotides agree with TRBD2. The CDR3 is made up of 15 amino acids. V lost 6 bases, J lost 5 bases, and 8 bases stayed unmatched. Germline V gene lookup returns CDR1 LGHDT and CDR2 YNNKEL (reference sequence). The CDR3 coding sequence is TGTGCCAGCAGACGGACTAGCGGACTAAAAGATACGCAGTATTTT. Translation gives CASRRTSGLKDTQYF.

The chain is built from TRBV3-1 (or the pseudogene TRBV3-2) and TRBJ2-6, with D hard to call. This CDR3 has 17 residues. Trimming removed 0 bases at V and 0 bases at J, with 9 bases between. The germline V gene has CDR1 LGHDT and CDR2 YNNKEL (reference sequence). The chain's CDR3 is CASSQDLLVSGANVLTF. CDR3 in DNA: TGTGCCAGCAGCCAAGATCTTCTCGTCTCTGGGGCCAACGTCCTGACTTTC.

The genes are TRBV19 and TRBJ2-7; 9 nucleotides line up with TRBD1. The V gene's germline CDR1 is LNHDA and CDR2 SQIVND (reference sequence). V lost 5 bases, J lost 3 bases, and 11 bases stayed unmatched. The CDR3 contains 16 residues. CDR3 in amino acids: CASSSKPGQGYYEQYF. Here the CDR3 DNA reads TGTGCCAGTAGTTCTAAACCGGGACAGGGATACTACGAGCAGTACTTC.